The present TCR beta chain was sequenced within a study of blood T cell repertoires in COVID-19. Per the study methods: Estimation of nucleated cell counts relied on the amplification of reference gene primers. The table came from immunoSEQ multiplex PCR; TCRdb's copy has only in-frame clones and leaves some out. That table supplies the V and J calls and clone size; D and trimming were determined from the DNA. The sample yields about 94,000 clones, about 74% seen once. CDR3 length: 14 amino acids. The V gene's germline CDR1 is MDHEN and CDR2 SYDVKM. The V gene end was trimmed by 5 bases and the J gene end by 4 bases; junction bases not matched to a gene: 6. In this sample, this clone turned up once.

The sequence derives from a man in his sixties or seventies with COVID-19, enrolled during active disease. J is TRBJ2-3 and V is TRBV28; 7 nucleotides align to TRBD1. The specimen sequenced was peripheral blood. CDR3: CASSEQGGADTQYF. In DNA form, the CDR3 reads TGTGCCAGCAGTGAGCAAGGGGGCGCAGATACGCAGTATTTT.